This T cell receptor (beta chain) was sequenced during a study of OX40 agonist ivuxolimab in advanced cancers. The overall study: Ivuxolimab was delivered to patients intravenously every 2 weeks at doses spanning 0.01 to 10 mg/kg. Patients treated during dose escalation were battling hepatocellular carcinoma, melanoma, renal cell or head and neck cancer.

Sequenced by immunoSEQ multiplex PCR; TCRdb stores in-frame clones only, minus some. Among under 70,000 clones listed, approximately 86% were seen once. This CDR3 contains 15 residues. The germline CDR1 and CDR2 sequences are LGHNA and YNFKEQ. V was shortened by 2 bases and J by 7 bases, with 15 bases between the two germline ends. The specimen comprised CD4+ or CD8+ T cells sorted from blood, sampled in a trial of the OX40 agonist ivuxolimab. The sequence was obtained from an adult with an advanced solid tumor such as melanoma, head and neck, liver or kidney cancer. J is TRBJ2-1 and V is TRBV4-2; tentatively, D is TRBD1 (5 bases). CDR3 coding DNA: TGTGCCAGCAGCCAACTGGACACCCGTGGGAATGAGCAGTTCTTC. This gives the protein CASSQLDTRGNEQFF.